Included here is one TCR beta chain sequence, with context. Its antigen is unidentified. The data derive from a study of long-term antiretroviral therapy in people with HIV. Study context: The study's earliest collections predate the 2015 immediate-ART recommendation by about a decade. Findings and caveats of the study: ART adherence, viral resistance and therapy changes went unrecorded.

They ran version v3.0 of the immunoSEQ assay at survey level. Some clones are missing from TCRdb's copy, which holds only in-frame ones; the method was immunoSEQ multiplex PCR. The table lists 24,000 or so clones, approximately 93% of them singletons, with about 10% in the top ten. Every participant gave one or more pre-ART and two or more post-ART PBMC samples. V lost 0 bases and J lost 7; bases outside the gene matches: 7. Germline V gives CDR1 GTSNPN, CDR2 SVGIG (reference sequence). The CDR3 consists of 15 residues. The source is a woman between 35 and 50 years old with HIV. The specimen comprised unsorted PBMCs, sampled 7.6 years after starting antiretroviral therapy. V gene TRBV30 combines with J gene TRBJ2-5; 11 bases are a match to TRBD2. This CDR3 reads CAWSVTSGGRGTQYF. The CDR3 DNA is TGTGCCTGGAGTGTTACTAGCGGGGGCCGGGGGACCCAGTACTTC.